This T cell receptor beta chain was captured by sequencing in a study of blood T cell repertoires in COVID-19. This clone has just a few counts. The method was immunoSEQ multiplex PCR; TCRdb's version includes in-frame clones alone and lacks a portion of them. Of 60,000 or so clones in the sample, about 80% were seen once. Germline V CDR1 and CDR2: MNHEY, SMNVEV (reference sequence). The CDR3 loop spans 15 amino acids. V shed 3 bases, J shed 7 bases, and the junction held 3 bases outside the gene matches. This rearrangement joins TRBV27 to TRBJ1-6; 10 bases are a match to TRBD1. Input material: peripheral blood. The clonotype comes from a man in his sixties with acute or convalescent COVID-19. The CDR3: CASSFDRGPNSPLHF. CDR3 in DNA: TGTGCCAGCAGTTTTGACAGGGGGCCAAATTCACCCCTCCACTTT.